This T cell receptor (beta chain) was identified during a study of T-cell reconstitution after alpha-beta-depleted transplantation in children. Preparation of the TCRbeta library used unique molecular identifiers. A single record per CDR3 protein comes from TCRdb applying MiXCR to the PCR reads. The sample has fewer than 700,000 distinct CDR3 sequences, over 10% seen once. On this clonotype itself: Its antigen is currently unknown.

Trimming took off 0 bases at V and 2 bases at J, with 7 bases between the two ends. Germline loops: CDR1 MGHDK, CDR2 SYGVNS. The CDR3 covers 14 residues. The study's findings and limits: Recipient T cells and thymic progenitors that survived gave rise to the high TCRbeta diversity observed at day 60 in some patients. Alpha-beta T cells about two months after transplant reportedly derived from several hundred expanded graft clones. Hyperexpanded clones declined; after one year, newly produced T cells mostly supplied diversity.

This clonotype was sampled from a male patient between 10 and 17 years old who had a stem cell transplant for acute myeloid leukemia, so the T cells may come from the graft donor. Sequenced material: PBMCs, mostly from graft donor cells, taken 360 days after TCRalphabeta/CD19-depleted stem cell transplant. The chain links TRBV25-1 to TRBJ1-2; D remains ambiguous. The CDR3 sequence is CASSEYDPNYGYTF. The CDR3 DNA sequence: TGTGCCAGCAGTGAATATGACCCGAACTATGGCTACACCTTC.